This is a list of T cell receptor beta chains from one sample in a study of regulatory T cells in long-lasting Graves disease. TCRdb re-analysed the multiplex PCR reads in MiXCR, keeping a single row per CDR3 protein. The sample carries more than 450,000 distinct CDR3 sequences, roughly 17% recorded once. These same records also appear under a second study, on T cells in Graves' hyperthyroidism and ophthalmopathy.

The material was peripheral blood mononuclear cells (PBMCs), obtained at new diagnosis, from a patient treated with antithyroid drugs. These receptors all come from a man aged 40-50 years with Graves disease. Each CDR3 is given with its conserved first and last residue. The D gene is left open where the match is weak. Only part of the rows carry a size: once, few, many, or a class if the clone is expanded.

j_call cdr3_length clone_size v_call d_call cdr3_nt cdr3_aa
TRBJ2-7 15 many TRBV5-5 TRBD1 TGTGCCAGCAGCTTCACAGGGGATTTTTACTACGAGCAGTACTTC CASSFTGDFYYEQYF
TRBJ2-1 15 many TRBV6-5 TRBD2 TGTGCCAGCAGTTACCGCGGACTAGCGGGAGGCGAGCAGTTCTTC CASSYRGLAGGEQFF
TRBJ1-1 15 many TRBV10-3 - TGTGCCATCAGTGAGGTGGAGGGGACCCCCGACCAAGTCTTCTTT CAISEVEGTPDQVFF
TRBJ2-1 13 - TRBV7-9 - TGTGCCAGCAGCTGGGGGGACGGCGATGAGCAGTTCTTC CASSWGDGDEQFF
TRBJ2-5 15 - TRBV20-1 TRBD2 TGCAGTGCTAGCAAGGATAGCGGGACCGTAGAGACCCAGTACTTC CSASKDSGTVETQYF
TRBJ1-5 16 few TRBV19 - TGTGCCAGTAGTGCTCCACCAGGGGATAGCAATCAGCCCCAGCATTTT CASSAPPGDSNQPQHF
TRBJ1-2 14 few TRBV7-9 TRBD1 TGTGCCAGCAGCGCGGGACAGACGGACTATGGCTACACCTTC CASSAGQTDYGYTF
TRBJ1-6 17 many TRBV5-6 - TGTGCCAGCAGCTTGCGGTTCTCGCAGGTCGGGGGTTCACCCCTCCACTTT CASSLRFSQVGGSPLHF
TRBJ1-1 16 many TRBV30 TRBD1 TGTGCCTGGAGTGTACGGGACAGTAACGAACGGACTGAAGCTTTCTTT CAWSVRDSNERTEAFF
TRBJ2-1 15 many TRBV5-1 - TGCGCCAGCAGCTTGGCACAAACTTCCTACAATGAGCAGTTCTTC CASSLAQTSYNEQFF
TRBJ2-1 12 many TRBV6-1 TRBD1 TGTGCCAGCAGCACAGGGGGAAATGAGCAGTTCTTC CASSTGGNEQFF
TRBJ1-5 16 many TRBV2 - TGTGCCAGCAGTGAAGACGGGCTTTATAGCAATCAGCCCCAGCATTTT CASSEDGLYSNQPQHF
TRBJ2-3 13 many TRBV30 TRBD2 TGTGCCTGGAGTGTAGCGGGGCTGTTGGCGCAGTATTTT CAWSVAGLLAQYF
TRBJ2-7 15 many TRBV5-1 - TGCGCCAGCAGCCTGGAGGGGAGGGGGATGGACGAGCAGTACTTC CASSLEGRGMDEQYF
TRBJ2-2 14 - TRBV20-1 - TGCAGTGCTACACGGCCCGACACCACCGGGGAGCTGTTTTTT CSATRPDTTGELFF
TRBJ2-3 14 many TRBV30 TRBD2 TGTGCCTGGAAACTAGCGGGAAGCACAGATACGCAGTATTTT CAWKLAGSTDTQYF